This note documents a single T cell receptor (beta chain) sequence. The target antigen is unknown. This sample is part of a study of T cell responses to AZD1222 COVID-19 vaccine. Regarding the study as a whole: White British donors predominated, females outnumbered males, and clonal diversity was possibly underestimated. The span of vaccine-associated CD4 TCRs extended across spike, with dominance at 160-218 and 743-854.

The CDR3 is made up of 18 amino acids. With 4 bases clipped from V and 2 bases from J, the junction kept 8 bases outside the gene matches. Germline values: CDR1 ENHRY, CDR2 SYGVKD. Some clones are missing from TCRdb's copy, which holds only in-frame ones; the method was immunoSEQ multiplex PCR. The sample has fewer than 150,000 clones, roughly 90% seen once. The source of this sequence is an adult in good health. This sequence joins TRBV10-3 and TRBJ2-6; 10 bases match TRBD1. Here the sequenced sample was peripheral blood, taken on day 0 of AZD1222 vaccination. The CDR3 spells CAISVSGTGATGANVLTF. CDR3 in DNA: TGTGCCATCAGTGTCTCCGGGACAGGGGCGACTGGGGCCAACGTCCTGACTTTC.